Presented here are 20 T cell receptor beta chains from one specimen sequenced in a study of blood T cell repertoires in COVID-19. Using immunoSEQ multiplex PCR, the repertoire was profiled, and TCRdb retains in-frame clones only, with some absent. The table lists under 300,000 clones, 88% of them singletons. Material for sequencing was peripheral blood. The receptors derive from a woman aged 40 to 50 who had recovered from COVID-19.

V gene TRBV7-2 combines with J gene TRBJ2-7; a weak D match, TRBD2 (6 bases). V lost 2 bases, J lost 2 bases, and 10 bases lay in between. The length of the CDR3 is 14 residues. The V gene's germline CDR1 is SGHTA and CDR2 FQGNSA. CDR3 residues: CASSLPPGAYEQYV. CDR3 bases: TGTGCCAGCAGCTTACCCCCGGGGGCCTACGAGCAGTACGTC.

This clone was seen once. The chain carries TRBV5-1 and TRBJ2-1; TRBD2 might be the D (5 bases). The germline V and J ends were trimmed by 6 bases and 1 base, with 14 bases remaining between them. The CDR3 loop spans 15 amino acids. Germline values: CDR1 SGHRS, CDR2 YFSETQ. The CDR3 DNA sequence: TGCGCCAGCACCCTGGCCGGGGAGTCCTACAATGAGCAGTTCTTC. It translates to CASTLAGESYNEQFF.

V and J are TRBV5-6 and TRBJ2-1; 14 bases line up with TRBD2. Germline CDR1 SGHDT, CDR2 YYEEEE. Trimming removed 3 bases from V and 10 bases from J; junction bases left unmatched: 6. The CDR3 is 15 amino acids. The CDR3 sequence: CASSSTGLAGVEQFF. DNA of the CDR3: TGTGCCAGCAGCTCGACGGGACTAGCGGGAGTGGAGCAGTTCTTC.

This sequence joins TRBV6-2 or TRBV6-3 and TRBJ1-1; 8 nucleotides match TRBD1. Germline CDR1 is MNHEY and CDR2 is SVGEGT. The CDR3 runs to 15 residues. V gave up 4 bases and J gave up 5 bases; unmatched junction bases: 9. The CDR3 loop is CASSSDRVRGTEAFF. CDR3 bases: TGTGCCAGCAGTTCGGACAGGGTGAGGGGGACTGAAGCTTTCTTT.

This clone was seen a handful of times. The chain couples TRBV27 to TRBJ1-2; D gene ambiguous. Germline-derived CDR1 and CDR2 are MNHEY and SMNVEV (reference sequence). V was shortened by 3 bases and J by 2 bases, with 7 bases between the two germline ends. The CDR3 spans 13 residues. CDR3 DNA: TGTGCCAGCAGTTTTGGAGACAACTATGGCTACACCTTC. Amino acids: CASSFGDNYGYTF.

This rearrangement joins TRBV6-4 to TRBJ1-2; 7 bases map to TRBD1. V dropped 5 bases and J dropped 8; count of bases not matched to a gene: 8. This CDR3 contains 13 residues. CDR1 and CDR2 from the germline V gene are MRHNA and SNTAGT. The CDR3 is CASSQRTGGGYTF. The CDR3, as DNA: TGTGCCAGCAGTCAACGGACAGGTGGGGGCTACACCTTC.

As regards this clone: Different DNA sequences within this sample yield the same CDR3. This rearrangement joins TRBV5-1 to TRBJ1-2; 8 bases fit TRBD1. This CDR3 contains 14 residues. Losses at the gene ends were 0 bases for V and 4 bases for J; bases not matched to a gene: 2. Germline V CDR1 and CDR2: SGHRS, YFSETQ. DNA of the CDR3: TGCGCCAGCAGCTTGGGTCAGGGGGCCTATGGCTACACCTTC. Its translation is CASSLGQGAYGYTF.

The chain employs TRBV5-6 and TRBJ2-7; TRBD1 is a possible D gene (6 bases). The V gene lost 5 bases and the J gene lost 7 bases, with 16 bases spanning the gap. The CDR3 contains 13 residues. The germline gives CDR1 SGHDT, CDR2 YYEEEE. The CDR3 loop reads CASRLGRGGEQYV. CDR3 DNA sequence: TGTGCCAGCAGGCTTGGCAGGGGTGGGGAGCAGTACGTC.

This clone was seen more than once but under ten times. The chain uses TRBV2 and TRBJ1-2; D is perhaps TRBD1 (5 bases). CDR1 and CDR2 (germline): SNHLY, FYNNEI. This CDR3 is 15 amino acids long. The germline V and J ends were trimmed by 6 bases and 7 bases, with 21 bases remaining between them. Here the CDR3 reads CASSGGGRDVSGYTF. CDR3 coding DNA: TGTGCCAGCAGCGGGGGTGGCAGGGATGTGAGTGGCTACACCTTC.

The chain joins TRBV7-8 to TRBJ2-7, with TRBD2 identical over 13 bases. The CDR3 has 18 residues. CDR1 SGHVS and CDR2 FQNEAQ come from the germline V gene. With V trimmed by 1 base and J by 3 bases, 9 bases remained unmatched. CDR3 protein: CASSLEVRTSGSHYEQYF. The DNA for the CDR3 is TGTGCCAGCAGCTTAGAGGTTAGGACTAGCGGGAGTCACTACGAGCAGTACTTC.

This chain links TRBV7-9 with TRBJ2-1, with TRBD2 identical over 14 bases. Germline assignment: CDR1 SEHNR and CDR2 FQNEAQ (reference sequence). The junction had 2 bases not matched to a gene; V was cut back by 1 base and J by 3 bases. The CDR3 sequence is 17 residues long. CDR3 residues: CASSLGGLAGVYNEQFF. In DNA, the CDR3 is TGTGCCAGCAGCTTAGGGGGACTAGCGGGAGTCTACAATGAGCAGTTCTTC. The full variable domain, in which reference TRBV7-9 and TRBJ2-1 provide the parts outside the CDR3, is DTGVSQNPRHKITKRGQNVTFRCDPISEHNRLYWYRQTLGQGPEFLTYFQNEAQLEKSRLLSDRFSAERPKGSFSTLEIQRTEQGDSAMYLCASSLGGLAGVYNEQFFGPGTRLTVL.

The V and J genes are TRBV27 and TRBJ2-7, with 15 nucleotides matching TRBD2. Trimming at V came to 6 bases and at J to 4 bases, leaving 13 bases not matched to a gene. Per the germline V gene, CDR1 is MNHEY and CDR2 is SMNVEV (reference sequence). CDR3 length: 18 amino acids. In DNA, the CDR3 is TGTGCCAGCAGCCGGTCCTCAACCGGGACTAGCGGGAGGTACGAGCAGTACTTC. Translated: CASSRSSTGTSGRYEQYF.

V and J are TRBV9 and TRBJ2-1, with 9 nucleotides matching TRBD2. Unmatched junction bases numbered 2, after V lost 0 bases and J lost 4 bases. The germline V gene encodes CDR1 SGDLS and CDR2 YYNGEE. CDR3 length: 15 residues. The CDR3 here is CASSVASGTYNEQFF. DNA of the CDR3: TGTGCCAGCAGCGTAGCTAGCGGGACTTACAATGAGCAGTTCTTC. Variable domain in full (rest from reference TRBV9 and TRBJ2-1): DSGVTQTPKHLITATGQRVTLRCSPRSGDLSVYWYQQSLDQGLQFLIQYYNGEERAKGNILERFSAQQFPDLHSELNLSSLELGDSALYFCASSVASGTYNEQFFGPGTRLTVL.

The chain uses TRBV28 and TRBJ2-5, with D perhaps matching TRBD2 (6 bases). This CDR3 is built from 14 residues. Per germline, CDR1 MDHEN and CDR2 SYDVKM. With 2 bases removed from V and 2 bases from J, the gap between germline ends came to 9 bases. This CDR3 is CASSLGGAQETQYF. CDR3 DNA sequence: TGTGCCAGCAGTTTAGGCGGGGCGCAAGAGACCCAGTACTTC.

This clone has a single count. The rearrangement uses TRBV20-1 and TRBJ1-4; 8 positions agree with TRBD1. The length of the CDR3 is 11 residues. Germline CDR1 DFQATT, CDR2 SNEGSKA (reference sequence). CDR3 coding DNA: TGCAGCGCAGGACAGGGTGAAAAACTGTTTTTT. Its translation is CSAGQGEKLFF.

A single count supports this clone. V is TRBV12-3 or TRBV12-4 and J is TRBJ2-3; a weak D match, TRBD1 (6 bases). V was cut by 8 bases and J by 6 bases, with 9 bases left in between. This CDR3 is 11 amino acids long. CDR3 protein: CASLQGDTQYF. CDR3 coding DNA: TGTGCCAGCCTCCAGGGGGATACGCAGTATTTT.

The genes are TRBV14 and TRBJ2-2; 8 nucleotides agree with TRBD2. V lost 4 bases, J lost 5 bases, and 6 bases stayed unmatched. The CDR3 extends over 15 amino acids. The V gene's germline CDR1 is SGHDN and CDR2 FVKESK. The CDR3 here is CASSPAGGGTGELFF. The CDR3 nucleotides read TGTGCCAGCAGCCCTGCGGGAGGTGGTACCGGGGAGCTGTTTTTT.

This rearrangement joins TRBV14 to TRBJ2-3; TRBD2 aligns across 12 bases. V gave up 5 bases and J gave up 3 bases; unmatched junction bases: 3. The CDR3 loop spans 15 amino acids. Germline values: CDR1 SGHDN, CDR2 FVKESK. The CDR3 coding sequence is TGTGCCAGCAGCTCTAGCGGGAGGGGGACAGATACGCAGTATTTT. Amino acids: CASSSSGRGTDTQYF.

This chain links TRBV6-6 with TRBJ2-1, with D unclear. Germline CDR1 reads MNHNY; CDR2 reads SVGAGI (reference sequence). The CDR3 is made up of 12 amino acids. V was trimmed by 6 bases and J by 5 bases, leaving 8 bases between them. Written as DNA, the CDR3 is TGTGCCAGCAGCCCCAGTAACAATGAGCAGTTCTTC. It translates to CASSPSNNEQFF.

This clone has only one observation. J is TRBJ1-1 and V is TRBV19; 8 bases are a match to TRBD1. J lost 9 bases, V lost 6 bases, and 9 bases had no gene match. Germline assignment: CDR1 LNHDA and CDR2 SQIVND (reference sequence). The CDR3 length is 13 residues. Here the CDR3 reads CASRDRDFIQAFF. CDR3 DNA: TGTGCCAGTAGGGACAGGGATTTCATTCAAGCTTTCTTT.